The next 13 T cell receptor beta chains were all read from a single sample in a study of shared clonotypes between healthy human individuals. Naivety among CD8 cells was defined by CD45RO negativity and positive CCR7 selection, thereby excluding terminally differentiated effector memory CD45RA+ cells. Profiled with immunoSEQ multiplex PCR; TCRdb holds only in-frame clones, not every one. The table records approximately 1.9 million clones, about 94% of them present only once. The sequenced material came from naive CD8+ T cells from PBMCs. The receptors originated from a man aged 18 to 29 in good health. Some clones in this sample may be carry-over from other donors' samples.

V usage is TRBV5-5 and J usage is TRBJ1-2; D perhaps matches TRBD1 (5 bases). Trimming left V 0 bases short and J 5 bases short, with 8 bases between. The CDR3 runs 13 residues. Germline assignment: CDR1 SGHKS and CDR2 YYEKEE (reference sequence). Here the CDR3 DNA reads TGTGCCAGCAGCTTGGCCAGGGATTATGGCTACACCTTC. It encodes CASSLARDYGYTF.

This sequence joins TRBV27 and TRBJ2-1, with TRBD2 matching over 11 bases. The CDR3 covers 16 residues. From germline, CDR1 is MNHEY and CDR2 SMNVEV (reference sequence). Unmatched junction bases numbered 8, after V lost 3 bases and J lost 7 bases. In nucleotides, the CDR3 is TGTGCCAGCAGTTTCATAGCGGGAGGGCGAGGGAATGAGCAGTTCTTC. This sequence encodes CASSFIAGGRGNEQFF.

CDR3 loop: CASSQSKGELFF. As DNA, the CDR3 is TGTGCCAGCAGCCAATCTAAGGGGGAGCTGTTTTTT. V and J are TRBV9 and TRBJ2-2; D is undetermined. Per germline, CDR1 SGDLS and CDR2 YYNGEE. Trimming pared 4 bases from V and 8 bases from J, leaving 9 bases between. The CDR3 runs to 12 residues. Full variable domain (remainder filled in from reference TRBV9 and TRBJ2-2): DSGVTQTPKHLITATGQRVTLRCSPRSGDLSVYWYQQSLDQGLQFLIQYYNGEERAKGNILERFSAQQFPDLHSELNLSSLELGDSALYFCASSQSKGELFFGEGSRLTVL.

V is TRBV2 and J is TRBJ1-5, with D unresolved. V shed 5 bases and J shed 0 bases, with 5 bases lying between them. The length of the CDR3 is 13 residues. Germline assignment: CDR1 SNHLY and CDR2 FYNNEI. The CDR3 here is CASSRNSNQPQHF. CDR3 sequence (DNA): TGTGCCAGCAGTCGGAATAGCAATCAGCCCCAGCATTTT. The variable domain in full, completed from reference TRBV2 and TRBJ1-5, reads EPEVTQTPSHQVTQMGQEVILRCVPISNHLYFYWYRQILGQKVEFLVSFYNNEISEKSEIFDDQFSVERPDGSNFTLKIRSTKLEDSAMYFCASSRNSNQPQHFGDGTRLSIL.

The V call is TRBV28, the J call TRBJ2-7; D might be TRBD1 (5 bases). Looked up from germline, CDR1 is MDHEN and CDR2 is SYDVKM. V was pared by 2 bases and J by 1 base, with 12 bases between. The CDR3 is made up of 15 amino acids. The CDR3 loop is CASSLEGAQSYEQYF. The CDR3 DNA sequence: TGTGCCAGCAGTTTAGAAGGGGCGCAGTCCTACGAGCAGTACTTC.

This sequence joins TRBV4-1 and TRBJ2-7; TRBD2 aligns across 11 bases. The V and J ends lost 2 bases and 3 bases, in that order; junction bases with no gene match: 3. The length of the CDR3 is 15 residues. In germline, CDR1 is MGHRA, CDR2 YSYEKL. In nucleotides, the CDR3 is TGCGCCAGCAGCCAACCGGGACTAGCGGACTACGAGCAGTACTTC. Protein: CASSQPGLADYEQYF.

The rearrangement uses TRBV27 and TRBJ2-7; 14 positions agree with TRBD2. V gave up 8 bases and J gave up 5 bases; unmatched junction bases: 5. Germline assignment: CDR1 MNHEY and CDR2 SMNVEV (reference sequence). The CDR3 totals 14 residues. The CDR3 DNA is TGTGCCAGCCGACTAGCGGGAGGGCCCAACGAGCAGTACTTC. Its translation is CASRLAGGPNEQYF.

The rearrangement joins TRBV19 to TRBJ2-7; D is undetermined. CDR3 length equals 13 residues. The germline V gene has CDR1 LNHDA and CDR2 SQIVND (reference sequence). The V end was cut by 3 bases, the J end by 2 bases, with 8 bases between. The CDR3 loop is CASSMALTYEQYF. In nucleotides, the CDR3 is TGTGCCAGTAGTATGGCTTTAACCTACGAGCAGTACTTC. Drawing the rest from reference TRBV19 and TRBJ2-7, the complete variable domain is DGGITQSPKYLFRKEGQNVTLSCEQNLNHDAMYWYRQDPGQGLRLIYYSQIVNDFQKGDIAEGYSVSREKKESFPLTVTSAQKNPTAFYLCASSMALTYEQYFGPGTRLTVT.

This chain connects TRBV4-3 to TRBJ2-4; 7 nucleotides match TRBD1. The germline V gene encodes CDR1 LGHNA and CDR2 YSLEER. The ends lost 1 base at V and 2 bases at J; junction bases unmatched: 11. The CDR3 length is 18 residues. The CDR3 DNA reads TGCGCCAGCAGCCAAGCCCCGATTCCACAGGGGACCAAAAACATTCAGTACTTC. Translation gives CASSQAPIPQGTKNIQYF.

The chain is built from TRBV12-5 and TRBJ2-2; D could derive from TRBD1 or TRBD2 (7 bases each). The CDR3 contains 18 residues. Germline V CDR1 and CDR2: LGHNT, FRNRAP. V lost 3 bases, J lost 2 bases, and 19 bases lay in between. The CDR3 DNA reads TGTGCTAGTGGTTTAGAGGGGGCGGCTAGCGGCAACACCGGGGAGCTGTTTTTT. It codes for CASGLEGAASGNTGELFF.

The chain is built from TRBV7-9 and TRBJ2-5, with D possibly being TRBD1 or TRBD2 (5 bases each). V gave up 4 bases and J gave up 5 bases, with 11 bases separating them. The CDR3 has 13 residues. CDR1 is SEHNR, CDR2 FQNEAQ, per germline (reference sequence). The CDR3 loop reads CASSWDPGETQYF. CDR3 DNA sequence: TGTGCCAGCAGCTGGGACCCGGGGGAGACCCAGTACTTC.

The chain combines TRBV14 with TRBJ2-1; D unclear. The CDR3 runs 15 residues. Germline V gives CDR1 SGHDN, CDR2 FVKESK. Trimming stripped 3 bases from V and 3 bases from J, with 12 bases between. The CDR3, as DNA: TGTGCCAGCAGCCATAGTGGTGGCAGCTACAATGAGCAGTTCTTC. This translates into CASSHSGGSYNEQFF. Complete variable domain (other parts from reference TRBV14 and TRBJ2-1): EAGVTQFPSHSVIEKGQTVTLRCDPISGHDNLYWYRRVMGKEIKFLLHFVKESKQDESGMPNNRFLAERTGGTYSTLKVQPAELEDSGVYFCASSHSGGSYNEQFFGPGTRLTVL.

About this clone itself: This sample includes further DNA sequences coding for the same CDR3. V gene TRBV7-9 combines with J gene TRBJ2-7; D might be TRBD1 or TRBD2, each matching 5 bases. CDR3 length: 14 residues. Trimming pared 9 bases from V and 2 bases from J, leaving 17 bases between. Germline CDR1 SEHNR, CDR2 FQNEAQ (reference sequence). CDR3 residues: CASSLGRVTYEQYF. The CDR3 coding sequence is TGTGCCAGTTCGCTGGGACGAGTAACCTACGAGCAGTACTTC.